Shown below are 23 T cell receptor beta chains from a single sample sequenced in a study of blood T cell repertoires in COVID-19. Sequenced by immunoSEQ multiplex PCR; TCRdb stores in-frame clones only, minus some. The table lists approximately 170,000 clones, roughly four fifths of them singletons. Sequenced: peripheral blood. These receptors all stem from a human donor in a cohort sampled during active COVID-19.

The V gene is TRBV19, the J gene TRBJ2-1; 9 bases align to TRBD2. The CDR3 contains 18 residues. V was pared by 4 bases and J by 3 bases, with 13 bases of the junction left unmatched. Germline V CDR1 and CDR2: LNHDA, SQIVND (reference sequence). The CDR3 loop is CASSTNLLTSGRYNEQFF. In DNA form, the CDR3 reads TGTGCCAGTAGTACAAACCTCCTAACTAGCGGGCGCTACAATGAGCAGTTCTTC. The full variable domain, rest sourced from reference TRBV19 and TRBJ2-1, is DGGITQSPKYLFRKEGQNVTLSCEQNLNHDAMYWYRQDPGQGLRLIYYSQIVNDFQKGDIAEGYSVSREKKESFPLTVTSAQKNPTAFYLCASSTNLLTSGRYNEQFFGPGTRLTVL.

The chain is built from TRBV5-4 and TRBJ1-2; no clear D gene. This CDR3 is 13 amino acids long. The V end lost 6 bases, the J end lost 4 bases, and 13 bases lay between the germline ends. Germline CDR1 is SGHNT and CDR2 is YYREEE (reference sequence). CDR3 residues: CASTQQRSYGYTF. In nucleotides, the CDR3 is TGTGCCAGCACCCAGCAGAGGAGCTATGGCTACACCTTC.

The rearrangement uses TRBV6-4 and TRBJ2-3, with TRBD1 matching 9 bases. This CDR3 spans 15 amino acids. Germline CDR1 and CDR2: MRHNA and SNTAGT. V lost 2 bases to trimming and J lost 3 bases; unmatched junction nucleotides: 3. CDR3 nucleotides: TGTGCCAGCAGTGACACAGGGGGCGCGACAGATACGCAGTATTTT. This encodes CASSDTGGATDTQYF.

The CDR3 is CASNTGAGNTEAFF. CDR3 in DNA: TGTGCCAGCAATACAGGGGCAGGGAACACTGAAGCTTTCTTT. The V call is TRBV6-6, the J call TRBJ1-1, with 7 positions matching TRBD1. The CDR3 has 14 amino acids. Trimming removed 7 bases from V and 1 base from J; junction bases left unmatched: 6. Germline CDR1 reads MNHNY; CDR2 reads SVGAGI (reference sequence).

The chain joins TRBV6-2 or TRBV6-3 to TRBJ2-5; a weak D match, TRBD1 (5 bases). Germline V gene data show CDR1 as MNHEY and CDR2 as SVGEGT. The CDR3 extends over 15 amino acids. V dropped 5 bases and J dropped 4 bases, with 17 bases sitting between them. In DNA, the CDR3 is TGTGCCAGCAGTCAAACAACAGGTGGCGGAGAGACCCAGTACTTC. It yields the protein CASSQTTGGGETQYF.

This clone was recorded once. V is TRBV7-2 and J is TRBJ1-4; D is perhaps TRBD1 (6 bases). Looked up from germline, CDR1 is SGHTA and CDR2 is FQGNSA. The length of the CDR3 is 13 residues. Trimming took off 4 bases at V and 5 bases at J, with 8 bases between the two ends. For the CDR3, the DNA is TGTGCCAGCAGCTCCGGACAGAATGAAAAACTGTTTTTT. Protein sequence: CASSSGQNEKLFF.

The chain couples TRBV10-3 to TRBJ2-1; 7 bases fit TRBD2. This CDR3 spans 17 amino acids. Germline V CDR1 and CDR2: ENHRY, SYGVKD. The junction had 7 bases not matched to a gene; V was cut back by 2 bases and J by 0 bases. The CDR3 coding sequence is TGTGCCATCAGTGAGGGTAGGGGCGGGAGCTCCTACAATGAGCAGTTCTTC. It codes for CAISEGRGGSSYNEQFF.

A few counts support this clone. The rearrangement joins TRBV28 to TRBJ1-1, with D possibly TRBD1 on 5 matching bases. Germline CDR1 reads MDHEN; CDR2 reads SYDVKM. V was pared by 5 bases and J by 7 bases, with 14 bases between. The CDR3 is made up of 13 amino acids. CDR3 sequence (DNA): TGTGCCAGCAGTGTCAGTGGGGGGTTTGAAGCTTTCTTT. Translation gives CASSVSGGFEAFF.

The V call is TRBV27, the J call TRBJ2-5, with 9 nucleotides matching TRBD1. J lost 1 base, V lost 6 bases, and 3 bases had no gene match. This CDR3 contains 14 residues. Germline assignment: CDR1 MNHEY and CDR2 SMNVEV (reference sequence). For the CDR3, the DNA is TGTGCCAGCAGCCACAGGGGGCCCCAAGAGACCCAGTACTTC. It yields the protein CASSHRGPQETQYF.

The chain links TRBV4-2 to TRBJ1-5; maybe TRBD1 (5 bases). CDR1 is LGHNA and CDR2 is YNFKEQ in the germline V gene. The CDR3 loop spans 14 amino acids. The V end was cut by 0 bases, the J end by 7 bases, with 10 bases between. The CDR3: CASSQDGYRQPQHF. As DNA, the CDR3 is TGTGCCAGCAGCCAAGATGGATACAGGCAGCCCCAGCATTTT.

The rearrangement uses TRBV20-1 and TRBJ2-3; TRBD2 matches 11 bases. V trimming: 3 bases; J trimming: 4 bases; junction bases outside the gene matches: 6. From germline, CDR1 is DFQATT and CDR2 SNEGSKA (reference sequence). The CDR3 length is 15 residues. CDR3 amino acids: CSASVRSGGADTQYF. CDR3 sequence (DNA): TGCAGTGCTAGTGTCCGTAGCGGGGGGGCAGATACGCAGTATTTT.

The chain carries TRBV5-1 and TRBJ1-1, with 8 nucleotides matching TRBD1. The trim removed 0 bases at V and 1 base at J, leaving 5 bases unmatched. Germline V CDR1 and CDR2: SGHRS, YFSETQ. This CDR3 has 16 amino acids. The CDR3, as DNA: TGCGCCAGCAGCTTGGAGCCAGGGGGCGCGAACACTGAAGCTTTCTTT. Its translation: CASSLEPGGANTEAFF.

This chain links TRBV3-1 (or the pseudogene TRBV3-2) with TRBJ2-7, with 7 bases identical to TRBD1. After removal of 3 bases from V and 9 bases from J, the junction contained 17 bases not matched to a gene. The CDR3 is 16 amino acids. From germline, CDR1 is LGHDT and CDR2 YNNKEL (reference sequence). CDR3 region: CASSHLPGQTLRGQYF. CDR3 nucleotide sequence: TGTGCCAGCAGCCATCTTCCGGGACAGACTTTACGAGGGCAGTACTTC.

The chain has TRBV6-1 and TRBJ1-5, with unresolved D. The germline gives CDR1 MNHNS, CDR2 SASEGT. The CDR3 totals 13 residues. V lost 1 base, J lost 4 bases, and 5 bases lay in between. The CDR3 DNA is TGTGCCAGCAGTGAAGAGAGGAATCAGCCCCAGCATTTT. Translating gives CASSEERNQPQHF.

The V and J genes are TRBV7-9 and TRBJ2-1, with D possibly matching TRBD1 (6 bases). Germline CDR1 and CDR2: SEHNR and FQNEAQ (reference sequence). The CDR3 length is 15 residues. The V and J ends lost 0 bases and 7 bases respectively, with 13 bases between them. The CDR3 DNA follows: TGTGCCAGCAGCTTAGCGGGATTACAGGGTAATGAGCAGTTCTTC. Translating gives CASSLAGLQGNEQFF.

This chain uses TRBV3-1 (or the pseudogene TRBV3-2) with TRBJ1-1; 8 bases are shared with TRBD1. Germline assignment: CDR1 LGHDT and CDR2 YNNKEL (reference sequence). This CDR3 has 16 amino acids. Unmatched junction bases numbered 9, after V lost 1 base and J lost 5 bases. CDR3 bases: TGTGCCAGCAGCCAAGTCGGCCAGGGGGCTGAGACTGAAGCTTTCTTT. As protein: CASSQVGQGAETEAFF.

J is TRBJ1-2 and V is TRBV29-1, with 9 bases aligning to TRBD1. CDR1 and CDR2 from the germline V gene are SQVTM and ANQGSEA. The J segment lost 2 bases and the V segment lost 4 bases, leaving 14 bases of the junction unmatched. The CDR3 totals 17 residues. CDR3 sequence: CSVAIGQGPARNYGYTF. The CDR3, as DNA: TGCAGCGTTGCAATAGGACAGGGGCCTGCTAGGAACTATGGCTACACCTTC.

This clone is a singleton in its sample. The chain couples TRBV1 to TRBJ2-3; TRBD2 is taken as the D call from the table, unchecked against the DNA. TRBV1 is noted as a pseudogene. The CDR3 loop spans 18 amino acids. The CDR3 loop is CTSIETGTSGGAKDTQYF. The CDR3, as DNA: TGCACCAGCATCGAGACCGGGACTAGCGGGGGGGCGAAAGATACGCAGTATTTT.

V gene TRBV5-8 combines with J gene TRBJ1-2; D not resolved. The CDR3 is 16 amino acids. Germline CDR1 and CDR2: SGHTS and YDEGEE. V lost 3 bases, J lost 4 bases, and 19 bases lay in between. CDR3 nucleotide sequence: TGTGCCAGCAGCTGGCACGGCGGAGGCCAACCCTATGGCTACACCTTC. Protein sequence: CASSWHGGGQPYGYTF. Drawing the rest from reference TRBV5-8 and TRBJ1-2, the complete variable domain is EAGVTQSPTHLIKTRGQQATLRCSPISGHTSVYWYQQALGLGLQFLLWYDEGEERNRGNFPPRFSGRQFPNYSSELNVNALELEDSALYLCASSWHGGGQPYGYTFGSGTRLTVV.

V usage is TRBV7-9 and J usage is TRBJ1-5; 7 bases fit TRBD1. V lost 5 bases and J lost 6; bases outside the gene matches: 7. The CDR3 runs to 14 residues. Germline loops: CDR1 SEHNR, CDR2 FQNEAQ (reference sequence). The chain's CDR3 is CASSATGLSQPQHF. The CDR3 bases are TGTGCCAGCAGCGCGACAGGGCTGAGTCAGCCCCAGCATTTT.

This rearrangement joins TRBV7-9 to TRBJ1-1; 10 bases align to TRBD1. Trimming removed 7 bases from V and 4 bases from J; junction bases left unmatched: 6. The CDR3 has 14 amino acids. Germline CDR1 and CDR2: SEHNR and FQNEAQ (reference sequence). The CDR3, as DNA: TGTGCCAGCACCTTTGGGGACAGGGGCACTGAAGCTTTCTTT. This sequence encodes CASTFGDRGTEAFF.

The chain recombines TRBV18 with TRBJ2-3, with 12 bases that match TRBD2. CDR1 KGHSH and CDR2 LQKENI come from the germline V gene. V dropped 5 bases and J dropped 0; count of bases not matched to a gene: 3. This CDR3 has 16 amino acids. As DNA, the CDR3 is TGTGCCAGCTCAATCGGGACTAGCGGGAGCACAGATACGCAGTATTTT. As protein: CASSIGTSGSTDTQYF.

This clone turned up a few times. V is TRBV2 and J is TRBJ1-2; D unresolved. The germline CDR1 and CDR2 sequences are SNHLY and FYNNEI. Trimming removed 7 bases from V and 6 bases from J, with 18 bases in between. The CDR3 contains 14 residues. CDR3 sequence reads: CASILYPGGDGYTF. In DNA, the CDR3 is TGTGCCAGCATTCTTTATCCTGGCGGGGATGGCTACACCTTC.